Listed below are T cell receptor beta chains from one sample, sequenced in a study of beta chain features in type 1 diabetes. Assay used: immunoSEQ multiplex PCR; TCRdb lists only in-frame clones, some missing. The table records a few hundred thousand clones, 8.5% to 10% of them present only once. The sequenced sample consisted of central memory CD4+ T cells from blood. The receptor set was obtained from a man aged 30 to 45 with type 1 diabetes. Each CDR3 is given with its conserved first and last residue. D genes are given only for firm matches. The size field is filled for only some rows; it gives once, few, many or a size class.

abundance,len,d_gene,v_gene,j_gene,CDR3aa,CDR3nt
few,15,NA,TRBV29-1,TRBJ1-1,CSVEVYRGMVTEAFF,TGCAGCGTTGAAGTGTATAGGGGAATGGTCACTGAAGCTTTCTTT
few,15,NA,TRBV9,TRBJ2-5,CASSVAGQTQETQYF,TGTGCCAGCAGCGTAGCGGGACAAACCCAAGAGACCCAGTACTTC
few,12,NA,TRBV6-6,TRBJ2-7,CAIGRRNYEQYF,TGTGCCATCGGACGACGGAACTACGAGCAGTACTTC
NA,14,NA,TRBV2,TRBJ2-1,CASMVGSSYNEQFF,TGTGCCAGCATGGTGGGGAGCTCCTACAATGAGCAGTTCTTC
NA,13,TRBD1,TRBV7-3,TRBJ2-7,CASSPGQSNEQYF,TGTGCCAGCAGCCCGGGACAGTCTAACGAGCAGTACTTC
few,16,NA,TRBV7-9,TRBJ1-5,CASSPLKGPSNQPQHF,TGTGCCAGCAGCCCACTTAAAGGGCCTAGCAATCAGCCCCAGCATTTT
NA,16,NA,TRBV6-1,TRBJ2-1,CASSEAVWRAHNEQFF,TGTGCCAGCAGTGAAGCAGTGTGGAGGGCTCACAATGAGCAGTTCTTC
NA,15,NA,TRBV4-3,TRBJ2-1,CASSQGGWASPEQFF,TGCGCCAGCAGCCAAGGTGGGTGGGCTAGCCCTGAGCAGTTCTTC
NA,14,NA,TRBV19,TRBJ2-2,CASSGTSNTGELFF,TGTGCCAGTAGTGGGACTTCGAACACCGGGGAGCTGTTTTTT
NA,16,TRBD1,TRBV7-8,TRBJ2-1,CASSRGSTGEANEQFF,TGTGCCAGCAGCCGTGGGTCGACAGGGGAGGCCAATGAGCAGTTCTTC
NA,15,TRBD2,TRBV5-4,TRBJ2-1,CASSLSGRSYNEQFF,TGTGCCAGCAGCCTTAGCGGGAGGTCATACAATGAGCAGTTCTTC
many,17,TRBD2,TRBV5-1,TRBJ2-1,CASNPWTSGRVGDEQFF,TGCGCCAGCAACCCTTGGACTAGCGGGAGGGTGGGGGATGAGCAGTTCTTC
few,11,NA,TRBV20-1,TRBJ1-2,CSGVENYGYTF,TGCAGTGGGGTGGAGAACTATGGCTACACCTTC
few,19,TRBD2,TRBV4-2,TRBJ2-3,CASSQAETSGSVVTDTQYF,TGTGCCAGCAGCCAAGCGGAGACTAGCGGGAGTGTTGTGACAGATACGCAGTATTTT
NA,17,NA,TRBV30,TRBJ1-2,CAWSETTDYSKRYGYTF,TGTGCCTGGAGTGAGACGACAGACTACTCCAAGCGGTATGGCTACACCTTC
NA,13,TRBD2,TRBV7-3,TRBJ2-7,CASSSSGMGEQYF,TGTGCCAGCAGCTCTAGCGGGATGGGCGAGCAGTACTTC
few,14,TRBD2,TRBV6-6,TRBJ2-5,CASSPSGNQETQYF,TGTGCCAGCAGTCCTAGCGGAAACCAAGAGACCCAGTACTTC
NA,10,NA,TRBV20-1,TRBJ2-7,CSVGWMEKIF,TGCAGTGTAGGATGGATGGAGAAAATCTTC
NA,16,NA,TRBV21-1,TRBJ2-7,CASTGGASGRLYEQYF,TGTGCCAGCACCGGAGGAGCTTCAGGCCGACTATACGAGCAGTACTTC
NA,16,TRBD1,TRBV6-6,TRBJ2-7,CASRDWLGQGSYEQYF,TGTGCCAGCAGGGACTGGCTGGGACAGGGTTCCTACGAGCAGTACTTC
few,16,TRBD1,TRBV5-1,TRBJ2-7,CASSLAFGTGSYEQYF,TGCGCCAGCAGCTTGGCCTTTGGGACAGGTTCCTACGAGCAGTACTTC
few,15,NA,TRBV5-1,TRBJ1-3,CASSPGQLSGNTIYF,TGCGCCAGCAGCCCCGGACAGCTCTCTGGAAACACCATATATTTT
few,15,NA,TRBV7-3,TRBJ2-1,CASSLSGARGNEQFF,TGTGCCAGCAGCTTAAGCGGGGCAAGGGGGAATGAGCAGTTCTTC
NA,13,TRBD2,TRBV5-1,TRBJ2-7,CASGTSGYYEQYF,TGCGCCAGCGGGACTAGCGGTTACTACGAGCAGTACTTC
many,11,NA,TRBV10-3,TRBJ1-1,CAIRAQGEAFF,TGTGCCATCAGGGCCCAGGGTGAAGCTTTCTTT